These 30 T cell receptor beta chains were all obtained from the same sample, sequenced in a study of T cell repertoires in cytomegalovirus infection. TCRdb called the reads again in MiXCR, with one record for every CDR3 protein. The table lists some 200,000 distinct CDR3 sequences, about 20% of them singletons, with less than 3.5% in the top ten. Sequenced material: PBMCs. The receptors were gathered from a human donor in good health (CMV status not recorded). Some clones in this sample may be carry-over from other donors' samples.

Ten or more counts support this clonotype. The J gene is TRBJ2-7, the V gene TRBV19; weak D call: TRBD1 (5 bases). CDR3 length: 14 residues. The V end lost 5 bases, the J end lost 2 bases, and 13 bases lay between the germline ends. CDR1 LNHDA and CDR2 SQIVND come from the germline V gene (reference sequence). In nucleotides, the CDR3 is TGTGCCAGTAGTGGGGCGACACGACCCTACGAGCAGTACTTC. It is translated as CASSGATRPYEQYF.

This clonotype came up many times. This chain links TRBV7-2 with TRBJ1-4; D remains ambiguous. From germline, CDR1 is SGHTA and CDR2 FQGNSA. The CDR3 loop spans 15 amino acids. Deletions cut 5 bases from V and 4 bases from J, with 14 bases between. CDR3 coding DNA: TGTGCCAGCAGCGGAGGGAGCGGGATTAATGAAAAACTGTTTTTT. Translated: CASSGGSGINEKLFF. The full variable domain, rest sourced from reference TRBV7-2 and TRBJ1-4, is GAGVSQSPSNKVTEKGKDVELRCDPISGHTALYWYRQSLGQGLEFLIYFQGNSAPDKSGLPSDRFSAERTGGSVSTLTIQRTQQEDSAVYLCASSGGSGINEKLFFGSGTQLSVL.

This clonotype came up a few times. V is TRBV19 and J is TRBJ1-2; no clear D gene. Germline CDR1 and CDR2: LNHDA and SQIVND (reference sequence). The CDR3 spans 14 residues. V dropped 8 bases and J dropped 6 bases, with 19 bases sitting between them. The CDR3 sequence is CASARESQRNGYTF. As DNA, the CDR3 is TGTGCCAGTGCACGGGAATCCCAACGGAATGGCTACACCTTC. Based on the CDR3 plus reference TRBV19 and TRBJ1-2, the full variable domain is DGGITQSPKYLFRKEGQNVTLSCEQNLNHDAMYWYRQDPGQGLRLIYYSQIVNDFQKGDIAEGYSVSREKKESFPLTVTSAQKNPTAFYLCASARESQRNGYTFGSGTRLTVV.

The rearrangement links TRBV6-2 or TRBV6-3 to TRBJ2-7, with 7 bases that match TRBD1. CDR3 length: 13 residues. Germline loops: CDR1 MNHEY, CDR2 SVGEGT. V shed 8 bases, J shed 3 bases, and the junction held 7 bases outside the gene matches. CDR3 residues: CASGQAESYEQYF. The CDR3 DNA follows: TGTGCCAGCGGACAGGCCGAGAGCTACGAGCAGTACTTC.

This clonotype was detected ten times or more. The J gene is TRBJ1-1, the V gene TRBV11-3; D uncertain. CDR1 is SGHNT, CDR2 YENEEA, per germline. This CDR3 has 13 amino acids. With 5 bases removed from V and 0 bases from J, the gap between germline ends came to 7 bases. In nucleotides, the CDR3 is TGTGCCAGCAGCCTCACCCTGAACACTGAAGCTTTCTTT. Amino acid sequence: CASSLTLNTEAFF.

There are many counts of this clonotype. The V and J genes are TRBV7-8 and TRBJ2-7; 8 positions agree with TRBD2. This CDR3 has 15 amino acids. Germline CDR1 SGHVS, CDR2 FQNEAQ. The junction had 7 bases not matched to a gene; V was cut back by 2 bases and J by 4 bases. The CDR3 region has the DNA TGTGCCAGCAGCTTATTAGCGGGATCGTCTTACGAGCAGTACTTC. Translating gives CASSLLAGSSYEQYF. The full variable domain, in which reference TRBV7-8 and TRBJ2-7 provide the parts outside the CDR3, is GAGVSQSPRYKVAKRGQDVALRCDPISGHVSLFWYQQALGQGPEFLTYFQNEAQLDKSGLPSDRFFAERPEGSVSTLKIQRTQQEDSAVYLCASSLLAGSSYEQYFGPGTRLTVT.

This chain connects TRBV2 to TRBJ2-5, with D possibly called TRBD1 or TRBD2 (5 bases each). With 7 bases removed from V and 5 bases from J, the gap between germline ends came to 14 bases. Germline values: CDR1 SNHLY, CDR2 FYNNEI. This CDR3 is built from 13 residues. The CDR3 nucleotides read TGTGCCAGCATGGGGGATAGCGTGGAGACCCAGTACTTC. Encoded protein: CASMGDSVETQYF. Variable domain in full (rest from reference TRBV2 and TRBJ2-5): EPEVTQTPSHQVTQMGQEVILRCVPISNHLYFYWYRQILGQKVEFLVSFYNNEISEKSEIFDDQFSVERPDGSNFTLKIRSTKLEDSAMYFCASMGDSVETQYFGPGTRLLVL.

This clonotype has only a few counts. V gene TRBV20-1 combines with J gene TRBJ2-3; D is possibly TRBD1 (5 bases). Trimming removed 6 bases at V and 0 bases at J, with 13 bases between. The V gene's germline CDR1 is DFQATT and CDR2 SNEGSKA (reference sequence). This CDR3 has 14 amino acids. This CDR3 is CSADSPSSTDTQYF. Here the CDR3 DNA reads TGCAGTGCCGACAGTCCTTCTAGCACAGATACGCAGTATTTT.

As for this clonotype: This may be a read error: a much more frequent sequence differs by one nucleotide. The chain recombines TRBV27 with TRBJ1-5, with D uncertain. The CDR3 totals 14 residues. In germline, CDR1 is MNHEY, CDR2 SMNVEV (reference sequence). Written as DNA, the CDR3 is TGTGCCAGCGGTTTTAGCAATAGCAATCAGCCCCAGCATTTT. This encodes CASGFSNSNQPQHF.

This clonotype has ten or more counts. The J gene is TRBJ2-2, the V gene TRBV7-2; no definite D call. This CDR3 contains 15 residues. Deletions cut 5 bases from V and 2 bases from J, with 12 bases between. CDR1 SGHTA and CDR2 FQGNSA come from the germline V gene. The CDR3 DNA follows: TGTGCCAGCAGCCCTATGGTAGCAAACACCGGGGAGCTGTTTTTT. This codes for CASSPMVANTGELFF.

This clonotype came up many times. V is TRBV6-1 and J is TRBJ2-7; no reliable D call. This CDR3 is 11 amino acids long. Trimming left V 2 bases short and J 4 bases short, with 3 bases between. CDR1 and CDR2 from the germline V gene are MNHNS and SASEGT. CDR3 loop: CASSERYEQYF. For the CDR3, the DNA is TGTGCCAGCAGTGAACGGTACGAGCAGTACTTC.

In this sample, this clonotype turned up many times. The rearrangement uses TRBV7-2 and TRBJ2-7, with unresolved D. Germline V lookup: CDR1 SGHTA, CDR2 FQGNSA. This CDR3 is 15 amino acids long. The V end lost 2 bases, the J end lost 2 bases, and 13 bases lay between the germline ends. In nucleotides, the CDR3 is TGTGCCAGCAGCTTAAGACGACCAACTCCCTACGAGCAGTACTTC. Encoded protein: CASSLRRPTPYEQYF. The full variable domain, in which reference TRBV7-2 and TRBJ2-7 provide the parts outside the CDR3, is GAGVSQSPSNKVTEKGKDVELRCDPISGHTALYWYRQSLGQGLEFLIYFQGNSAPDKSGLPSDRFSAERTGGSVSTLTIQRTQQEDSAVYLCASSLRRPTPYEQYFGPGTRLTVT.

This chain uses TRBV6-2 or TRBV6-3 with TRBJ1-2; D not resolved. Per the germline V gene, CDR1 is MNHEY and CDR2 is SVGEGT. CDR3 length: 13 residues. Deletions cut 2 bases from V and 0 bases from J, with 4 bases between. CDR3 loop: CASSYRANYGYTF. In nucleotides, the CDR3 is TGTGCCAGCAGTTACAGGGCTAACTATGGCTACACCTTC.

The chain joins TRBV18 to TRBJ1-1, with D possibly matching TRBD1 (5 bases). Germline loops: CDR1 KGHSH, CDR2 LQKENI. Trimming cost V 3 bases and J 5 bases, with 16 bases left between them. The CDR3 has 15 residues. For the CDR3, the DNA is TGTGCCAGCTCACCGGGGGGACGTCCGGAAACTGAAGCTTTCTTT. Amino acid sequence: CASSPGGRPETEAFF.

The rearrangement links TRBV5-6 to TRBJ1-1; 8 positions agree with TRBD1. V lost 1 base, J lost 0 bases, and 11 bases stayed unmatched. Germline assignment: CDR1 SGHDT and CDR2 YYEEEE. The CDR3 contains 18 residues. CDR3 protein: CASSLRVRTGTMNTEAFF. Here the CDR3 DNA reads TGTGCCAGCAGCTTGAGGGTTCGGACAGGGACCATGAACACTGAAGCTTTCTTT.

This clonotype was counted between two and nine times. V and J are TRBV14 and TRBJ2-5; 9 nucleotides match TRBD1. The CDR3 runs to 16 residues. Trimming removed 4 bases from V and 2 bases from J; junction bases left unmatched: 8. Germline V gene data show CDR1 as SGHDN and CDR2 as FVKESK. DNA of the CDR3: TGTGCCAGCAGCCGCTGGACAGGGGCAAAACAAGAGACCCAGTACTTC. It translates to CASSRWTGAKQETQYF.

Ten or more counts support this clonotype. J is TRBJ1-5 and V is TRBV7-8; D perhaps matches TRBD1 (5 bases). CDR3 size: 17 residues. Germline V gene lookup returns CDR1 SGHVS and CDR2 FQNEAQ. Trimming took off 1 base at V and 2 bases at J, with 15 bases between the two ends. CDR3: CASSLEFSRAGNQPQHF. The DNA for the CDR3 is TGTGCCAGCAGCTTAGAGTTTAGCAGGGCGGGCAATCAGCCCCAGCATTTT.

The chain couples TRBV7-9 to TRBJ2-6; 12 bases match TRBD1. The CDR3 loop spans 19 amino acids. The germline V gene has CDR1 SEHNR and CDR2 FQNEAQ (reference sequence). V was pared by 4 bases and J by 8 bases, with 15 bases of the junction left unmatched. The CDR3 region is CASSSGPGQGALGTNVLTF. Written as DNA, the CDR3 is TGTGCCAGCAGCTCAGGACCGGGACAGGGGGCGTTAGGGACCAACGTCCTGACTTTC.

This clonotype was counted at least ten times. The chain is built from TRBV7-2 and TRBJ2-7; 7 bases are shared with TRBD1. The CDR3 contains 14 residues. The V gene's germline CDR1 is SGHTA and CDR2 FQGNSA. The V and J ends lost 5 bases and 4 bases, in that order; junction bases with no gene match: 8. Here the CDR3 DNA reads TGTGCCAGCAGCCGCCCAGGGGGTCGGTACGAGCAGTACTTC. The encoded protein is CASSRPGGRYEQYF.

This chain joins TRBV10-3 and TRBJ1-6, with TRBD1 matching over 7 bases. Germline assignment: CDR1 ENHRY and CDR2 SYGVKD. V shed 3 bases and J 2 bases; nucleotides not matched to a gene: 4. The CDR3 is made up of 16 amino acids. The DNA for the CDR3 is TGTGCCATCAGTGATGAAACAGGGGCCTATAATTCACCCCTCCACTTT. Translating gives CAISDETGAYNSPLHF.

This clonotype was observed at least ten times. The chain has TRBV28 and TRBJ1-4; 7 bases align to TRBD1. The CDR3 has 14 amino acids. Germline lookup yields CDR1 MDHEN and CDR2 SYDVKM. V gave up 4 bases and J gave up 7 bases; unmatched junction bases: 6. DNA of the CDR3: TGTGCCAGCAGTTCGACAGGGTTGCTTGAAAAACTGTTTTTT. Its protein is CASSSTGLLEKLFF.

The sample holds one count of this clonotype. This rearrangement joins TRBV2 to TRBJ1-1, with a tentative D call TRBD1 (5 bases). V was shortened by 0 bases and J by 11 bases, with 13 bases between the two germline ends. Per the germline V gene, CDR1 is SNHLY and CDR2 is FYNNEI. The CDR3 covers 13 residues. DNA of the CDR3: TGTGCCAGCAGTGAAGCGCTTTGGGGGAGTGCTTTCTTT. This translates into CASSEALWGSAFF.

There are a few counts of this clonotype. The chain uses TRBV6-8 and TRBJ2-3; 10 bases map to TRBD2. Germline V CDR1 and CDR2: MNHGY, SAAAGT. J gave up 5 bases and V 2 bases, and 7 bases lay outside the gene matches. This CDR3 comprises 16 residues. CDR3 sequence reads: CASSYASGGAGDTQYF. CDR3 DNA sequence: TGTGCCAGCAGTTACGCCAGCGGGGGGGCGGGAGATACGCAGTATTTT.

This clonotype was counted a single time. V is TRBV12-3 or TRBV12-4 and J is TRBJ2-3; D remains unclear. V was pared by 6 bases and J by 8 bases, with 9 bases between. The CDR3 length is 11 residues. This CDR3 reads CASSPSSTQYF. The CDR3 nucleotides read TGTGCCAGCAGCCCCTCAAGTACGCAGTATTTT.

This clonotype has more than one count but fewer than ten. CDR3: CASRPGQGIADTQYF. CDR3 nucleotide sequence: TGTGCCAGCAGGCCCGGACAGGGGATCGCAGATACGCAGTATTTT. This chain joins TRBV12-3 or TRBV12-4 and TRBJ2-3; 9 bases line up with TRBD1. Trimming at V came to 6 bases and at J to 4 bases, leaving 8 bases not matched to a gene. The CDR3 totals 15 residues.

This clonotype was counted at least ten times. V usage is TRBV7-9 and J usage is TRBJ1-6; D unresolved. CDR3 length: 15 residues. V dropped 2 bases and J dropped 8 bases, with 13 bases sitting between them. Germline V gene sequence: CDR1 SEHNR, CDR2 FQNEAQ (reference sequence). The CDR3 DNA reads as TGTGCCAGCAGCTTACGTTCCTCCCGGGATTCACCCCTCCACTTT. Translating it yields CASSLRSSRDSPLHF.

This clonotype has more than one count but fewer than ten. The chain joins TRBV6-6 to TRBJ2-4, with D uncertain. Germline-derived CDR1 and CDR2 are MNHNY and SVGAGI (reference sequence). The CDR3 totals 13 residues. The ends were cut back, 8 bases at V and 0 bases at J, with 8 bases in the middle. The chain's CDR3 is CASLDLAKNIQYF. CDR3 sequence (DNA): TGTGCCAGCTTAGACCTAGCCAAAAACATTCAGTACTTC.

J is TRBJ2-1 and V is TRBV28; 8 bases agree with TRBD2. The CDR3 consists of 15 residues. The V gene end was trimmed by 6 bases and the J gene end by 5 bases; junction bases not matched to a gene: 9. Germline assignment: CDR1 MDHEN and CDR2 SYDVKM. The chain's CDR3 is CASRGSAGVHNEQFF. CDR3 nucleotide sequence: TGTGCCAGCAGGGGGTCAGCGGGAGTCCACAATGAGCAGTTCTTC.

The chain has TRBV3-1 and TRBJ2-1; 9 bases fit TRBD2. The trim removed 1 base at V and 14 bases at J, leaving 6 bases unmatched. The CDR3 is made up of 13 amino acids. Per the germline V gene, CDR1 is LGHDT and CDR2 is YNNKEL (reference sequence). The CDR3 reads CASSQVAGTSKFF. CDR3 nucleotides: TGTGCCAGCAGCCAAGTAGCCGGGACTAGCAAGTTCTTC.

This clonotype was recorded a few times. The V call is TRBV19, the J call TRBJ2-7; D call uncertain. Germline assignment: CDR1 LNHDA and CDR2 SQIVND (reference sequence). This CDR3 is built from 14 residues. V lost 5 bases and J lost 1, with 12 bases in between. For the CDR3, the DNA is TGTGCCAGTAGTTCTGCGGACGGATCCTACGAGCAGTACTTC. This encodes CASSSADGSYEQYF.